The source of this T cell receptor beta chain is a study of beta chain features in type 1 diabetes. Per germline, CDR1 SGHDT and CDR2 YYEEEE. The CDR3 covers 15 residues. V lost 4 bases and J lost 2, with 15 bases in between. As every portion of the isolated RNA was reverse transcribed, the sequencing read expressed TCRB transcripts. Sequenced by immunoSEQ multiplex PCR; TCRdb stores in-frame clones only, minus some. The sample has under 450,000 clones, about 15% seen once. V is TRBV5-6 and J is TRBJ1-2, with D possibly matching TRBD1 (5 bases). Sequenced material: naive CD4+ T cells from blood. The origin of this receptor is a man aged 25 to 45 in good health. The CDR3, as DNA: TGTGCCAGCAGCGGAATTAAAGGGGTAAACTATGGCTACACCTTC. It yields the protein CASSGIKGVNYGYTF.